The rows below give T cell receptor beta chains drawn from one sample of a study of naive and memory T cell subsets. TCRdb reprocessed the 5' RACE reads with MiXCR, giving one entry per CDR3 protein. The repertoire holds about 56,000 distinct CDR3 sequences, with 6% to 8.5% as singletons. These receptor sequences come from a female donor in good health. Each CDR3 is given with its conserved first and last residue. A D gene is named only where the DNA matches it firmly. Expanded clones get a size class; other rows say once, few or many, or leave the size out.

CDR3: CASSLHRDTQYF; DNA: TGTGCCAGCAGCTTACACCGGGATACGCAGTATTTT; size: .; J: TRBJ2-3; D: .; V: TRBV7-2
CDR3: CASMEQGAYTEAFF; DNA: TGTGCCAGCATGGAACAGGGGGCGTACACTGAAGCTTTCTTT; size: .; J: TRBJ1-1; D: TRBD1; V: TRBV6-1
CDR3: CASSSYKGGTTYEQYF; DNA: TGTGCCAGCAGCTCTTATAAGGGGGGGACTACCTACGAGCAGTACTTC; size: many; J: TRBJ2-7; D: .; V: TRBV7-2
CDR3: CASSPSGWQETQYF; DNA: TGTGCCAGCAGCCCGAGTGGCTGGCAAGAGACCCAGTACTTC; size: few; J: TRBJ2-5; D: .; V: TRBV9
CDR3: CASKLAANSGNTIYF; DNA: TGTGCCAGCAAGCTCGCGGCGAACTCTGGAAACACCATATATTTT; size: .; J: TRBJ1-3; D: .; V: TRBV2
CDR3: CASSLVAGYKSSGANVLTF; DNA: TGCGCCAGCAGCTTGGTGGCAGGATACAAGAGCTCTGGGGCCAACGTCCTGACTTTC; size: .; J: TRBJ2-6; D: .; V: TRBV5-1
CDR3: CSATWSRGRFLNEQYF; DNA: TGCAGTGCTACCTGGAGCAGGGGGCGATTCCTAAACGAGCAGTACTTC; size: .; J: TRBJ2-7; D: TRBD1; V: TRBV20-1
CDR3: CASTTSTGGMNTEAFF; DNA: TGTGCCAGCACCACCTCCACAGGGGGAATGAACACTGAAGCTTTCTTT; size: many; J: TRBJ1-1; D: TRBD1; V: TRBV25-1
CDR3: CASSARWRNLQETQYF; DNA: TGTGCCAGCAGCGCACGATGGAGAAACCTCCAAGAGACCCAGTACTTC; size: few; J: TRBJ2-5; D: .; V: TRBV9
CDR3: CASSPDPDRGGNEQFF; DNA: TGTGCCAGCAGCCCAGACCCGGACAGAGGGGGAAATGAGCAGTTCTTC; size: .; J: TRBJ2-1; D: .; V: TRBV5-4
CDR3: CASSFDVMNTEAFF; DNA: TGCGCCAGCAGCTTCGATGTCATGAACACTGAAGCTTTCTTT; size: many; J: TRBJ1-1; D: .; V: TRBV5-1
CDR3: CATSRTPGTSSYNSPLHF; DNA: TGTGCCACCAGCAGAACACCTGGGACCAGCTCCTATAATTCACCCCTCCACTTT; size: many; J: TRBJ1-6; D: .; V: TRBV15
CDR3: CASSVLPIDSPLHF; DNA: TGTGCCAGCAGCGTACTTCCTATTGATTCACCCCTCCACTTT; size: many; J: TRBJ1-6; D: .; V: TRBV2
CDR3: CASSGQSANTGELFF; DNA: TGTGCCAGCAGTGGCCAATCCGCGAACACCGGGGAGCTGTTTTTT; size: many; J: TRBJ2-2; D: .; V: TRBV11-2
CDR3: CASSIERATYEQYF; DNA: TGTGCCAGCAGTATTGAGCGGGCAACCTACGAGCAGTACTTC; size: once; J: TRBJ2-7; D: .; V: TRBV2